This TCR beta chain was captured by sequencing in a study of beta chain features in type 1 diabetes. The study, taken as a whole, reports: Among all four CD4+ subsets, Type 1 diabetes patients had TCRB CDR3s that were moderately but significantly shorter. Type 1 diabetes patients showed fewer insertions and more deletions at VDJ junctions. It was not settled here whether HLA type affects TCRB rearrangement.

Of the isolated RNA, all was reverse transcribed, and so the sequenced material was expressed TCRB transcripts. TCRdb's copy holds only in-frame clones and misses some; the assay was immunoSEQ multiplex PCR. Among 95,000 to 150,000 clones listed, less than 20% were seen once. This CDR3 has 15 amino acids. Germline V gene lookup returns CDR1 SGHRS and CDR2 YFSETQ. In all sorted populations, purity surpassed 95%. As regards this clone: Its target is unknown. This sequence may be a read error, since a much larger clone differs from it by one base.

The sample consisted of central memory CD4+ T cells from blood. The chain employs TRBV5-1 and TRBJ1-5; 8 positions match TRBD1. The receptor was derived from a man aged 25-45 years with type 1 diabetes. The CDR3 DNA sequence: TGCTCCAGCAGCCCTTACGGGACAGGTGATCAGCCCCAGCATTTT. Amino acid sequence: CSSSPYGTGDQPQHF.